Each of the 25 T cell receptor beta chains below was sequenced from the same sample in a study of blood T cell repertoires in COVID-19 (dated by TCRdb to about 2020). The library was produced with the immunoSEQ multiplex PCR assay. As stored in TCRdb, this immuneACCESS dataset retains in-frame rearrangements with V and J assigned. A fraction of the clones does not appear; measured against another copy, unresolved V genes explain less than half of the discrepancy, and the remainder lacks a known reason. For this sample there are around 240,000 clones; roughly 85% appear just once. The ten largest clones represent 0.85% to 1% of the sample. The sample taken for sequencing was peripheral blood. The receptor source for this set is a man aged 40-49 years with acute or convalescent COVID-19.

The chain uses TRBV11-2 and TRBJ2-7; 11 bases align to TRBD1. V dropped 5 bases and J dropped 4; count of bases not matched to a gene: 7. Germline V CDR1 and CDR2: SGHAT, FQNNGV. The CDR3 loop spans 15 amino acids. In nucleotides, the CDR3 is TGTGCCAGCAGCGTTGGGACAGGGGGTTCGTACGAGCAGTACTTC. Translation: CASSVGTGGSYEQYF.

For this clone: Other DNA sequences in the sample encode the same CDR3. This chain's CDR3 is CASSLGGQGDTEAFF. The CDR3 DNA is TGCGCCAGCAGCTTGGGGGGACAGGGGGACACTGAAGCTTTCTTT. The gene calls are TRBV5-1 and TRBJ1-1; 11 positions agree with TRBD1. This CDR3 has 15 residues. After removal of 0 bases from V and 3 bases from J, the junction contained 1 base not matched to a gene. Germline CDR1 is SGHRS and CDR2 is YFSETQ. The whole variable domain, remainder taken from reference TRBV5-1 and TRBJ1-1, is KAGVTQTPRYLIKTRGQQVTLSCSPISGHRSVSWYQQTPGQGLQFLFEYFSETQRNKGNFPGRFSGRQFSNSRSEMNVSTLELGDSALYLCASSLGGQGDTEAFFGQGTRLTVV.

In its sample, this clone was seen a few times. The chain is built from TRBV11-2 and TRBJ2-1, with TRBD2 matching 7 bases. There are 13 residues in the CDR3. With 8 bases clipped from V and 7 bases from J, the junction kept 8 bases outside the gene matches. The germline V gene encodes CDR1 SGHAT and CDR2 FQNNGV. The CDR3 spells CASERVGGNEQFF. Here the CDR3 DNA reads TGTGCCAGCGAACGGGTGGGGGGGAATGAGCAGTTCTTC.

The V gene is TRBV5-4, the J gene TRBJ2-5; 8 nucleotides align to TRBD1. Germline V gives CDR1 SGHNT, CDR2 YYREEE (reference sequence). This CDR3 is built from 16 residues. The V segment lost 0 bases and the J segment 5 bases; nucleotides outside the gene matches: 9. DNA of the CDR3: TGTGCCAGCAGCTTGGAGTGGCAGGGGGCGACGGAGACCCAGTACTTC. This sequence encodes CASSLEWQGATETQYF. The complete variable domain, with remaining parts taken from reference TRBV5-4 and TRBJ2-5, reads ETGVTQSPTHLIKTRGQQVTLRCSSQSGHNTVSWYQQALGQGPQFIFQYYREEENGRGNFPPRFSGLQFPNYSSELNVNALELDDSALYLCASSLEWQGATETQYFGPGTRLLVL.

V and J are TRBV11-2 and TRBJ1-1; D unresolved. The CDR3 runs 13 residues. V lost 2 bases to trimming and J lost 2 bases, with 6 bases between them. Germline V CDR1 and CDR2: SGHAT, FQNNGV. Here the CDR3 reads CASSLQANTEAFF. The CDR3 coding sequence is TGTGCCAGCAGCTTACAGGCTAACACTGAAGCTTTCTTT.

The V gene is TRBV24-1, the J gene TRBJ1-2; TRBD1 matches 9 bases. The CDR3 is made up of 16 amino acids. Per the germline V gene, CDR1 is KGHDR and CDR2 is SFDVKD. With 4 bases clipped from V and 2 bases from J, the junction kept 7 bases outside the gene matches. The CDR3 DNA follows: TGTGCCACCAGTGACCCGAGGGACAGGGAGAACTATGGCTACACCTTC. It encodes CATSDPRDRENYGYTF.

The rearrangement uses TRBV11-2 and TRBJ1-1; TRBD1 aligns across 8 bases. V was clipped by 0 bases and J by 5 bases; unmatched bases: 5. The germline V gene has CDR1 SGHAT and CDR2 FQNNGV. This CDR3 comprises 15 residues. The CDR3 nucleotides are TGTGCCAGCAGCTTAGAAGGCAGGGGGCTGACTGAAGCTTTCTTT. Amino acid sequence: CASSLEGRGLTEAFF.

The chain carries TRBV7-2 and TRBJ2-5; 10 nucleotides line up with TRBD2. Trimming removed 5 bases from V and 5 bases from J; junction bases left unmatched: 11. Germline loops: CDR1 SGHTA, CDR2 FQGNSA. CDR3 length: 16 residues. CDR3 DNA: TGTGCCAGCAGCCCGCTCCTAGCGGGGGCCGGGGAGACCCAGTACTTC. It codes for CASSPLLAGAGETQYF. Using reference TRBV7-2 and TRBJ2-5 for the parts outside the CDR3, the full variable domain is GAGVSQSPSNKVTEKGKDVELRCDPISGHTALYWYRQSLGQGLEFLIYFQGNSAPDKSGLPSDRFSAERTGGSVSTLTIQRTQQEDSAVYLCASSPLLAGAGETQYFGPGTRLLVL.

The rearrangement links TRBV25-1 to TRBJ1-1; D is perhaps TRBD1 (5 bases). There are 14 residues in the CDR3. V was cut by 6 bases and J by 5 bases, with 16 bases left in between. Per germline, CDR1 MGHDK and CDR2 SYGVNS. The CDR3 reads CASRPEAGGTEAFF. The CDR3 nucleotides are TGTGCCAGCAGACCCGAGGCGGGGGGGACTGAAGCTTTCTTT.

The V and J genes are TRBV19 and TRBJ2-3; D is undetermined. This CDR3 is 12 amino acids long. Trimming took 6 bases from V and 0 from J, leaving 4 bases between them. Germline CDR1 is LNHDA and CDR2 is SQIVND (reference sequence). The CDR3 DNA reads TGTGCCAGTAGGGCCAGCACAGATACGCAGTATTTT. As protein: CASRASTDTQYF.

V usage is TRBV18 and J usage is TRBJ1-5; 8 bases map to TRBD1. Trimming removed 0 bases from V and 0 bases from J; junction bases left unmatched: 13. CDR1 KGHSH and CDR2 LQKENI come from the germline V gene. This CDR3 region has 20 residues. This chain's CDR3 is CASSPPTSGQGFGSNQPQHF. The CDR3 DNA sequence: TGTGCCAGCTCACCACCGACATCCGGACAGGGATTCGGTAGCAATCAGCCCCAGCATTTT.

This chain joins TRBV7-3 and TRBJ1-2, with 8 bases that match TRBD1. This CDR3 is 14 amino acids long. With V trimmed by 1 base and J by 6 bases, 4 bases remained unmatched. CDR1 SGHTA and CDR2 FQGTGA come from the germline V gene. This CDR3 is CASSLKGRGHGYTF. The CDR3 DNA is TGTGCCAGCAGCTTAAAGGGCAGGGGGCATGGCTACACCTTC. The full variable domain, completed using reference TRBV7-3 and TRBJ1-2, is GAGVSQTPSNKVTEKGKYVELRCDPISGHTALYWYRQSLGQGPEFLIYFQGTGAADDSGLPNDRFFAVRPEGSVSTLKIQRTERGDSAVYLCASSLKGRGHGYTFGSGTRLTVV.

Written as DNA, the CDR3 is TGCGCCAGCAGCCCGGGGAGGGCTGGAAACACCATATATTTT. This translates into CASSPGRAGNTIYF. V usage is TRBV5-1 and J usage is TRBJ1-3; D not resolved. Per the germline V gene, CDR1 is SGHRS and CDR2 is YFSETQ. The CDR3 length is 14 residues. Trimming stripped 4 bases from V and 2 bases from J, with 10 bases between.

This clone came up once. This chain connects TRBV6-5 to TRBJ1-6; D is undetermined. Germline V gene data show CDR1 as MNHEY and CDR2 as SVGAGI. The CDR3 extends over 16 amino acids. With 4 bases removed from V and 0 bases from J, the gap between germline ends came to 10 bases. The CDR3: CASSLVPSSYNSPLHF. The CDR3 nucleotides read TGTGCCAGCAGTTTAGTGCCTAGCTCCTATAATTCACCCCTCCACTTT.

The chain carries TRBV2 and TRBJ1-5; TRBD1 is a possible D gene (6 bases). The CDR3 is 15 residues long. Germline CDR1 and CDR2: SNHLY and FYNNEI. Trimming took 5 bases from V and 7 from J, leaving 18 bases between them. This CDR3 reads CASSITGISGQPQHF. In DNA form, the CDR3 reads TGTGCCAGCAGTATCACAGGGATATCCGGACAGCCCCAGCATTTT.

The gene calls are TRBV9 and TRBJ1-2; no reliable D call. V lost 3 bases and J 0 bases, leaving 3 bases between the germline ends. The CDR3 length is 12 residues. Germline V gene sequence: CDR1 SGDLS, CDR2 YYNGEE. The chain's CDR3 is CASSATNYGYTF. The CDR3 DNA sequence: TGTGCCAGCAGCGCCACTAACTATGGCTACACCTTC.

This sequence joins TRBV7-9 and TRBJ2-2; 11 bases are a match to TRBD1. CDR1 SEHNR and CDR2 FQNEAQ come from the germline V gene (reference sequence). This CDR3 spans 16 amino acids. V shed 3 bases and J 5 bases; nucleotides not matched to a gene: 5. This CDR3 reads CASSLAGTGGTGELFF. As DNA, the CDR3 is TGTGCCAGCAGCTTGGCCGGGACAGGGGGGACCGGGGAGCTGTTTTTT.

CDR3 sequence: CATSKGGVGAFF. The CDR3 coding sequence is TGTGCCACCAGCAAGGGAGGGGTTGGGGCTTTCTTT. The chain is built from TRBV15 and TRBJ1-1; weak D call: TRBD1 (5 bases). V shed 4 bases and J shed 11 bases, with 14 bases lying between them. There are 12 residues in the CDR3. The V gene's germline CDR1 is LNHNV and CDR2 YYDKDF (reference sequence).

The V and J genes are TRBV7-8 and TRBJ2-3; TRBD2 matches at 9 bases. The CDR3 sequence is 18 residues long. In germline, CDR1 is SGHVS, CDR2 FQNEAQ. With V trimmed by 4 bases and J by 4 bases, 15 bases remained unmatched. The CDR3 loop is CASSSEAGGPVGPDTQYF. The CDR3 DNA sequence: TGTGCCAGCAGCTCTGAGGCGGGGGGGCCTGTTGGGCCAGATACGCAGTATTTT.

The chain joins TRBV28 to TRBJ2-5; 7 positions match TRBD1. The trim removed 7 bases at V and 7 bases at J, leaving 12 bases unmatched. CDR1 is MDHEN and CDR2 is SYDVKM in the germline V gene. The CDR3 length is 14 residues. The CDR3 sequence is CASIPQGSSGTQYF. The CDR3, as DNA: TGTGCCAGCATTCCACAGGGGAGTTCAGGGACCCAGTACTTC.

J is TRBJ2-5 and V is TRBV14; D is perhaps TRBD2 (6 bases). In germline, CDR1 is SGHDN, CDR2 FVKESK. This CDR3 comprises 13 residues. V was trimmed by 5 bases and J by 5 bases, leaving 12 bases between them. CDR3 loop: CASSTRGGETQYF. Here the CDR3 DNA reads TGTGCCAGCAGCACTAGAGGAGGGGAGACCCAGTACTTC.

The CDR3 reads CASSHIRDRESEAFF. CDR3 DNA: TGTGCCAGCAGCCATATACGGGACAGGGAGAGTGAAGCTTTCTTT. The gene calls are TRBV4-2 and TRBJ1-1; 9 bases line up with TRBD1. The CDR3 has 15 residues. V lost 3 bases, J lost 7 bases, and 9 bases stayed unmatched. Germline CDR1 is LGHNA and CDR2 is YNFKEQ.

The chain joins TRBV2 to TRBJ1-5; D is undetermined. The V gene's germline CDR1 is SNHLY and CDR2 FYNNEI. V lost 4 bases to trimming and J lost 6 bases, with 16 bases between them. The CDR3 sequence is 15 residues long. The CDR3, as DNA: TGTGCCAGCAGTGCCCTAGCATCGACGGTTCAGCCCCAGCATTTT. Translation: CASSALASTVQPQHF.

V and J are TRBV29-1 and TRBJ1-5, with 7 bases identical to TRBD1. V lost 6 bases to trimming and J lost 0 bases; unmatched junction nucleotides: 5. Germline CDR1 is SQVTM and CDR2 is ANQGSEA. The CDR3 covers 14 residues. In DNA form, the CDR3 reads TGCAGCGTCGGGGACAGCTATAGCAATCAGCCCCAGCATTTT. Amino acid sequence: CSVGDSYSNQPQHF.

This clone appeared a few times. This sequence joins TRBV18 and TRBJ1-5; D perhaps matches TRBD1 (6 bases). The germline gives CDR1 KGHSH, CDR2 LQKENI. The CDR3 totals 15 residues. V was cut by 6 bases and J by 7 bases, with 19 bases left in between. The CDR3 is CASSASSSQGQPQHF. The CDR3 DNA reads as TGTGCCAGCTCCGCTTCATCAAGCCAGGGGCAGCCCCAGCATTTT.